Listed below are T cell receptor beta chains from one sample, sequenced in a study of blood T cell repertoires in COVID-19. TCRdb keeps only in-frame clones here, not all; method: immunoSEQ multiplex PCR. The sample lists 150,000 to 200,000 clones; roughly 76% were seen once. Sequenced input: peripheral blood. These receptors came from a woman between 45 and 60 years old with active or convalescent COVID-19. Both conserved end residues are part of each CDR3. A D gene is named only where the DNA matches it firmly. Not all rows give a size; the values are once, few, many and, for expanded clones, a class.

few,TRBV2,.,TRBJ2-7,CASGASSYEQYF,TGTGCCAGCGGGGCCAGCTCCTACGAGCAGTACTTC
once,TRBV4-3,.,TRBJ2-1,CASSQDRAGSSYNEQFF,TGCGCCAGCAGCCAAGATCGGGCGGGTAGCTCCTACAATGAGCAGTTCTTC
.,TRBV2,.,TRBJ2-6,CASSPEGPGANVLTF,TGTGCCAGCAGCCCAGAGGGCCCTGGGGCCAACGTCCTGACTTTC
.,TRBV3-1/TRBV3-2,TRBD1,TRBJ1-1,CASSHQRQGFTEAFF,TGTGCCAGCAGCCACCAAAGACAGGGGTTCACTGAAGCTTTCTTT
.,TRBV25-1,TRBD1,TRBJ1-1,CASSVTGGGNTEAFF,TGTGCCAGCAGTGTAACAGGGGGTGGGAACACTGAAGCTTTCTTT
.,TRBV3-1/TRBV3-2,.,TRBJ1-1,CASSPREEAGTEAFF,TGTGCCAGCAGCCCCCGAGAGGAGGCGGGGACTGAAGCTTTCTTT
.,TRBV19,TRBD1,TRBJ1-4,CASTNRGRESEKLFF,TGTGCCAGTACTAACAGGGGGCGCGAAAGTGAAAAACTGTTTTTT
.,TRBV19,.,TRBJ2-1,CASSIRGRITAPNEQFF,TGTGCCAGTAGTATAAGGGGCAGGATCACGGCCCCCAATGAGCAGTTCTTC
once,TRBV4-3,.,TRBJ1-3,CASSQGRSAGNTIYF,TGCGCCAGCAGCCAAGGGAGATCTGCAGGAAACACCATATATTTT
.,TRBV9,.,TRBJ1-6,CASTGTHNSPLHF,TGTGCCAGCACCGGGACACATAATTCACCCCTCCACTTT
.,TRBV5-4,TRBD1,TRBJ2-3,CASSLGLRTGRTDTQYF,TGTGCCAGCAGCTTGGGCCTGAGGACAGGGCGGACAGATACGCAGTATTTT
.,TRBV7-3,TRBD1,TRBJ1-1,CASSASTGGAAFF,TGTGCCAGCAGCGCCTCGACAGGGGGGGCAGCTTTCTTT
.,TRBV2,TRBD2,TRBJ2-5,CASRPRGGFETQYF,TGTGCCAGCAGACCACGCGGGGGGTTCGAGACCCAGTACTTC
.,TRBV7-3,.,TRBJ1-1,CASSPAGDPGTEAFF,TGTGCCAGCAGCCCCGCAGGGGACCCCGGGACTGAAGCTTTCTTT
.,TRBV7-2,TRBD1,TRBJ1-5,CASSLRDRERQPQHF,TGTGCCAGCAGCTTACGAGACAGGGAACGTCAGCCCCAGCATTTT
.,TRBV2,TRBD1,TRBJ1-5,CASSGNRGSNQPQHF,TGTGCCAGCAGTGGAAACAGGGGGTCTAATCAGCCCCAGCATTTT
.,TRBV15,TRBD2,TRBJ2-1,CATSSRTGGYNEQFF,TGTGCCACCAGCAGTCGGACGGGAGGCTACAATGAGCAGTTCTTC